The entry below describes one TCR beta chain. Antigen: not known. Sequenced by immunoSEQ multiplex PCR; TCRdb stores in-frame clones only, minus some. The sample consists of roughly 120,000 clones, approximately 88% of them appearing once. V shed 0 bases, J shed 5 bases, and the junction held 10 bases outside the gene matches. The CDR3 totals 16 residues. Germline lookup yields CDR1 SQVTM and CDR2 ANQGSEA. The sample originates from a study of T cell responses to AZD1222 COVID-19 vaccine. Study findings and constraints: The study sampled repertoires only after the peak T cell response.

The V call is TRBV29-1, the J call TRBJ2-1; 7 bases match TRBD1. This material consisted of peripheral blood, taken on day 0 of AZD1222 vaccination. The sequence came from an adult in good health. CDR3 coding DNA: TGCAGCGTTGAAGATGTGGACAGGAGGAAAAACAATGAGCAGTTCTTC. Its translation is CSVEDVDRRKNNEQFF.